This T cell receptor (beta chain) derives from a study of blood T cell repertoires in COVID-19. In the study overall: Material from acute and convalescent COVID-19 was sourced from the United States, Italy and Spain. The analysed material was cDNA or gDNA that came from T cells, B-cell-depleted T cells, or PBMCs.

In the authors' workflow: Counts of nucleated cells, estimated from reference gene primer amplification, were obtained. Sequencing was performed with immunoSEQ multiplex PCR; in TCRdb, only in-frame clones are kept and a portion is missing. V, J and clone size derive from that table, while D and trimming were established from the DNA sequence. The data show some 210,000 clones, with about nine tenths seen just once and 4.8% held by the top ten. Germline CDR1 and CDR2: SGHTA and FQGTGA. This CDR3 spans 14 amino acids. The ends were cut back, 2 bases at V and 1 base at J, with 8 bases in the middle. Sequenced material: peripheral blood. The genes are TRBV7-3 and TRBJ1-1, with a weak D call TRBD1 (5 bases). The TCR originated in a woman aged 40 to 55 with acute or convalescent COVID-19. CDR3: CASSLLGQNTEAFF. For the CDR3, the DNA is TGTGCCAGCAGCTTATTAGGACAGAACACTGAAGCTTTCTTT.